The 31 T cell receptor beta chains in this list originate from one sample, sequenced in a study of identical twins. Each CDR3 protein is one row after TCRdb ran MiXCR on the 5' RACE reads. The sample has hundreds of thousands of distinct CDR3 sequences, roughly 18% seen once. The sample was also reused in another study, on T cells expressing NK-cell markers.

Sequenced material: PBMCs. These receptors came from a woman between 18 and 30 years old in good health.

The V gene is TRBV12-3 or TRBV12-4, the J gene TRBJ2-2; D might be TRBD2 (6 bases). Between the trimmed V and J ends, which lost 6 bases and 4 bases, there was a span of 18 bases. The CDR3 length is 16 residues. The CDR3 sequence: CASSLVAGSRTGELFF. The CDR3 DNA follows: TGTGCCAGCAGCCTAGTGGCGGGGTCGCGCACCGGGGAGCTGTTTTTT.

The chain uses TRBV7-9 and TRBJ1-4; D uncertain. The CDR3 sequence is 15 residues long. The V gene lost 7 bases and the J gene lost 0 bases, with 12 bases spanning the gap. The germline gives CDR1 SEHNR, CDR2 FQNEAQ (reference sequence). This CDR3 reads CASTSTGATNEKLFF. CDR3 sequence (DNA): TGTGCCAGCACCTCCACTGGGGCAACTAATGAAAAACTGTTTTTT.

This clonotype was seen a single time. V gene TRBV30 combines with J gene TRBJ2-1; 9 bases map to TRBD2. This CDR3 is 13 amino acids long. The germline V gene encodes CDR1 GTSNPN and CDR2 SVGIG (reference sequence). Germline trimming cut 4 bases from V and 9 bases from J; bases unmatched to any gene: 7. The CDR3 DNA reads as TGTGCCTGGAATAGCGGGAGTTACCCTGAGCAGTTCTTC. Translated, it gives CAWNSGSYPEQFF. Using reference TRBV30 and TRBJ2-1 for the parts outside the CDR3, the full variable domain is SQTIHQWPATLVQPVGSPLSLECTVEGTSNPNLYWYRQAAGRGLQLLFYSVGIGQISSEVPQNLSASRPQDRQFILSSKKLLLSDSGFYLCAWNSGSYPEQFFGPGTRLTVL.

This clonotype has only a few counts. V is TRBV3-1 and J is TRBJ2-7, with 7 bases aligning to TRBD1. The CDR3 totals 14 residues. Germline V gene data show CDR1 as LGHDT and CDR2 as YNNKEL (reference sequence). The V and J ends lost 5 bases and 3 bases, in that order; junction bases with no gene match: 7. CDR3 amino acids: CASSYRGQDYEQYF. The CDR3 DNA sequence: TGTGCCAGCAGCTACAGGGGACAAGACTACGAGCAGTACTTC.

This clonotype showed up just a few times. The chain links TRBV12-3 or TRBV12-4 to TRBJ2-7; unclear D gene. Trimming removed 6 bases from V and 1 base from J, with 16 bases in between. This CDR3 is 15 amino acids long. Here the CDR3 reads CASSRRAGRSYEQYF. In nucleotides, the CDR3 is TGTGCCAGCAGCCGCCGGGCAGGCCGTTCCTACGAGCAGTACTTC.

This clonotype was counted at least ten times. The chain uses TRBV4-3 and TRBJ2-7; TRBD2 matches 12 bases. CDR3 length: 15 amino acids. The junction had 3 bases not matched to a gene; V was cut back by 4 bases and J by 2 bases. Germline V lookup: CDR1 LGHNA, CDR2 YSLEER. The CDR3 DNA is TGCGCCAGCAGCCGTGGACTAGCGGGAACCTACGAGCAGTACTTC. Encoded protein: CASSRGLAGTYEQYF.

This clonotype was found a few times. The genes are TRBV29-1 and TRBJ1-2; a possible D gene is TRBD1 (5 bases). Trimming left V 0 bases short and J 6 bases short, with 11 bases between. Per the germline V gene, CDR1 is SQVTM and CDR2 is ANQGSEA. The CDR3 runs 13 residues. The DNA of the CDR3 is TGCAGCGTTGAAGATAAGGGGTTCGATGGCTACACCTTC. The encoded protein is CSVEDKGFDGYTF.

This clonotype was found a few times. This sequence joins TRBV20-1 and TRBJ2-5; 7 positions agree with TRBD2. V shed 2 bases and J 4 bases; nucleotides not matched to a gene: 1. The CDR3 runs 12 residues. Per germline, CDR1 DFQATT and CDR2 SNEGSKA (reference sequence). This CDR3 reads CSARTSAETQYF. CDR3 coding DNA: TGCAGTGCTAGAACTAGCGCAGAGACCCAGTACTTC.

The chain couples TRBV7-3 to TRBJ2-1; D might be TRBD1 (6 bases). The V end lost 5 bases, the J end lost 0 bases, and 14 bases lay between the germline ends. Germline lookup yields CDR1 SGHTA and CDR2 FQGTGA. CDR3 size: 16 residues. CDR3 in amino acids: CASSPAGTSSYNEQFF. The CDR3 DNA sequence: TGTGCCAGCAGCCCAGCCGGGACAAGCTCCTACAATGAGCAGTTCTTC.

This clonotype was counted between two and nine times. CDR3 in DNA: TGTGCCAGCAGCGTAGGGGTAAACAATCAGCCCCAGCATTTT. It is translated as CASSVGVNNQPQHF. The chain recombines TRBV9 with TRBJ1-5; D unclear. Germline V CDR1 and CDR2: SGDLS, YYNGEE. The V gene lost 0 bases and the J gene lost 3 bases, with 7 bases spanning the gap. This CDR3 region has 14 residues.

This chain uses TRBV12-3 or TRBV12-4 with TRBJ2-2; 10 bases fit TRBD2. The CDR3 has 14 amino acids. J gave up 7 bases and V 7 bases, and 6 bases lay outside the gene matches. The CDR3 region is CASTLAGENGELFF. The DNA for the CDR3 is TGTGCCAGCACCCTAGCGGGAGAAAACGGGGAGCTGTTTTTT.

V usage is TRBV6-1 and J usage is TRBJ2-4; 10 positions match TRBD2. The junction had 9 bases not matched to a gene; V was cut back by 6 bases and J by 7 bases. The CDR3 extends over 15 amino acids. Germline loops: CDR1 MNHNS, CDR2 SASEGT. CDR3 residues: CASSPGTSARNIQYF. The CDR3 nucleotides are TGTGCCAGCAGCCCCGGGACTAGCGCTAGGAACATTCAGTACTTC.

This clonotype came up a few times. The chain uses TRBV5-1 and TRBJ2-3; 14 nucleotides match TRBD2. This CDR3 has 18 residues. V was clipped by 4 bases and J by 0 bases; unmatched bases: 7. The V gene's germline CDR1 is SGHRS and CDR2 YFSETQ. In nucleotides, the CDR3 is TGCGCCAGCAGCGGCTACGGGACTAGCGGGGGTAGCACAGATACGCAGTATTTT. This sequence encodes CASSGYGTSGGSTDTQYF.

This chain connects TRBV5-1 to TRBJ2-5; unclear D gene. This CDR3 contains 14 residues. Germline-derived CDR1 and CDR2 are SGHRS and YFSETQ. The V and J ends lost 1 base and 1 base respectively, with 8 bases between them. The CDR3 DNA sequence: TGCGCCAGCAGCTTGTCAAAGACCCAAGAGACCCAGTACTTC. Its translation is CASSLSKTQETQYF.

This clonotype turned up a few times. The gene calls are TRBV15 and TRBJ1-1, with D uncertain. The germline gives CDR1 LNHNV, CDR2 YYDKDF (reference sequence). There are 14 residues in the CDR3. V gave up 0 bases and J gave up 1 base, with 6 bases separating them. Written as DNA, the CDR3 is TGTGCCACCAGCAGAGAGAACAGGAACACTGAAGCTTTCTTT. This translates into CATSRENRNTEAFF.

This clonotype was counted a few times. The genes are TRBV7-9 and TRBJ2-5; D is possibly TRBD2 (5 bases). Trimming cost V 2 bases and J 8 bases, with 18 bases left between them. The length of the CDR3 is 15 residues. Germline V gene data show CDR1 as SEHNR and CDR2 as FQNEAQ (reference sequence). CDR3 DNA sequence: TGTGCCAGCAGCTTATTCGTGACGGCCGAGGGTACCCAGTACTTC. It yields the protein CASSLFVTAEGTQYF.

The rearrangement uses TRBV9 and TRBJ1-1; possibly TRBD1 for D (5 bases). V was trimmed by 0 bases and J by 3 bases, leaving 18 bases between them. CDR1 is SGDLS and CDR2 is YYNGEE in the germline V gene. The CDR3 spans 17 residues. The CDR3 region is CASSVGEIGGEDTEAFF. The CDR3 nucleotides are TGTGCCAGCAGCGTAGGCGAAATCGGGGGTGAGGACACTGAAGCTTTCTTT.

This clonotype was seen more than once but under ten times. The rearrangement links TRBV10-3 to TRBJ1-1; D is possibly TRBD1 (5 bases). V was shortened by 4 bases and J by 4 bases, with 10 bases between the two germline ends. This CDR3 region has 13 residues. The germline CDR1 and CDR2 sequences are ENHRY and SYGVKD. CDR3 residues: CAISVGESTEAFF. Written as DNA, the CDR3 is TGTGCCATCAGTGTGGGGGAGTCCACTGAAGCTTTCTTT.

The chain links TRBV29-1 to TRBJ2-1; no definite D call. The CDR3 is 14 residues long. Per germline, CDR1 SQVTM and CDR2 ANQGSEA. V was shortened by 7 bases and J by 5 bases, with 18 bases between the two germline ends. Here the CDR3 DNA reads TGCAGCGCCCGACCGCGGTCGAGCCACAATGAGCAGTTCTTC. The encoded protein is CSARPRSSHNEQFF.

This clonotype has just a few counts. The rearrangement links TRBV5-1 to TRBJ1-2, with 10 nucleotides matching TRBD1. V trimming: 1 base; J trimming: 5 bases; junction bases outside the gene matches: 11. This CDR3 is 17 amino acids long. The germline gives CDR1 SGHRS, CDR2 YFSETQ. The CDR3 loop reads CASSLMPSGTGVYGYTF. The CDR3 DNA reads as TGCGCCAGCAGCTTGATGCCCTCCGGGACAGGGGTTTATGGCTACACCTTC.

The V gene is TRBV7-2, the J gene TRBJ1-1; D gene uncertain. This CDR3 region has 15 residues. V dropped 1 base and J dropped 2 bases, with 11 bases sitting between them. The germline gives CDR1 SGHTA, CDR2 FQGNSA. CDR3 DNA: TGTGCCAGCAGCTTAGGACAAGGACCAAACACTGAAGCTTTCTTT. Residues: CASSLGQGPNTEAFF. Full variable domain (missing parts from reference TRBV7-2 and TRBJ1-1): GAGVSQSPSNKVTEKGKDVELRCDPISGHTALYWYRQSLGQGLEFLIYFQGNSAPDKSGLPSDRFSAERTGGSVSTLTIQRTQQEDSAVYLCASSLGQGPNTEAFFGQGTRLTVV.

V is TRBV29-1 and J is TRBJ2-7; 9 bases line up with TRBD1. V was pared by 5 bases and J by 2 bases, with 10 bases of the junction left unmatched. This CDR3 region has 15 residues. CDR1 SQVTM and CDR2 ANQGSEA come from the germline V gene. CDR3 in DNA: TGCAGCGTTTCCTTTAAGACAGGGGGAACCTACGAGCAGTACTTC. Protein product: CSVSFKTGGTYEQYF.

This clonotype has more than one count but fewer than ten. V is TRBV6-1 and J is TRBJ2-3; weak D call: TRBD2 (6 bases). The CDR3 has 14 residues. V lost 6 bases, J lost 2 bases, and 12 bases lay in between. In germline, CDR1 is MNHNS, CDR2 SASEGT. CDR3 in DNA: TGTGCCAGCAGAACCGGGACTTTCACAGATACGCAGTATTTT. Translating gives CASRTGTFTDTQYF.

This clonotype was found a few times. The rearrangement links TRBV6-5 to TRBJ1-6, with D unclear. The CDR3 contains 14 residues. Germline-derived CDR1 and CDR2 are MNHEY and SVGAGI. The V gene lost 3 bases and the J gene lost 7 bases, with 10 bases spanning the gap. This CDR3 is CASSYSSPNSPLHF. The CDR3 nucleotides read TGTGCCAGCAGTTATAGCAGTCCCAATTCACCCCTCCACTTT.

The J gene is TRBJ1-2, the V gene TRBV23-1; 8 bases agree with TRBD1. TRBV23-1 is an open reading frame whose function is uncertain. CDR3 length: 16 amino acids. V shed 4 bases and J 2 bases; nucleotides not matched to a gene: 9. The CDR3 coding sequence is TGCGCCAGCAGTCCCTACAGGGGGGTTGGCAACTATGGCTACACCTTC. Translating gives CASSPYRGVGNYGYTF.

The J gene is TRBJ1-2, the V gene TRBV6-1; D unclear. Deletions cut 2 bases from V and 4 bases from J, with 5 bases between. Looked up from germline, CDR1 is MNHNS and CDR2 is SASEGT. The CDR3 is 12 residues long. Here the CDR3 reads CASSEPAYGYTF. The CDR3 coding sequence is TGTGCCAGCAGTGAACCGGCCTATGGCTACACCTTC.

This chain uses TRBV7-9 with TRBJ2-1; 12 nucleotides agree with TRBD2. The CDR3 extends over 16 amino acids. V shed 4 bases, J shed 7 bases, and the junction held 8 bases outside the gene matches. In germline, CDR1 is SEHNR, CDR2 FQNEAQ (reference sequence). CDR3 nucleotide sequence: TGTGCCAGCAGCTCACGACTAGCGGGGGATCCGAATGAGCAGTTCTTC. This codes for CASSSRLAGDPNEQFF.

The CDR3 sequence: CASSRRQGAANTEAFF. The CDR3 DNA reads TGTGCCAGCAGTCGCCGACAGGGGGCTGCGAACACTGAAGCTTTCTTT. The chain recombines TRBV12-3 or TRBV12-4 with TRBJ1-1; TRBD1 aligns across 10 bases. The junction had 7 bases not matched to a gene; V was cut back by 5 bases and J by 1 base. CDR3 length: 16 amino acids.

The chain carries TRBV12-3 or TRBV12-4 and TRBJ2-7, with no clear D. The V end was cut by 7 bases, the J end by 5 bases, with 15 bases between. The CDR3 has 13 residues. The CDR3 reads CASNKDPRHEQYF. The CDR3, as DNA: TGTGCCAGCAACAAGGATCCCAGACACGAGCAGTACTTC.

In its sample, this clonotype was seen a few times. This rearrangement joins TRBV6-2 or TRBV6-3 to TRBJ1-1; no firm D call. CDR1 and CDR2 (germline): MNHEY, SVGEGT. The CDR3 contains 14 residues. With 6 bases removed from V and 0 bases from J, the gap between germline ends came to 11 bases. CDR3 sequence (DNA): TGTGCCAGCAGAGAAGACGGAATGAACACTGAAGCTTTCTTT. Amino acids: CASREDGMNTEAFF.

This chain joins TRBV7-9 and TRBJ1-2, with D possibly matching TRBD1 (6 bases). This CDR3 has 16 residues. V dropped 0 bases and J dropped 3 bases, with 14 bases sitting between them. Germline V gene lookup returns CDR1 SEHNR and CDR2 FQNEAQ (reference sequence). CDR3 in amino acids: CASSLAVAGVDYGYTF. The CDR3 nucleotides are TGTGCCAGCAGCTTAGCGGTCGCAGGGGTGGACTATGGCTACACCTTC.